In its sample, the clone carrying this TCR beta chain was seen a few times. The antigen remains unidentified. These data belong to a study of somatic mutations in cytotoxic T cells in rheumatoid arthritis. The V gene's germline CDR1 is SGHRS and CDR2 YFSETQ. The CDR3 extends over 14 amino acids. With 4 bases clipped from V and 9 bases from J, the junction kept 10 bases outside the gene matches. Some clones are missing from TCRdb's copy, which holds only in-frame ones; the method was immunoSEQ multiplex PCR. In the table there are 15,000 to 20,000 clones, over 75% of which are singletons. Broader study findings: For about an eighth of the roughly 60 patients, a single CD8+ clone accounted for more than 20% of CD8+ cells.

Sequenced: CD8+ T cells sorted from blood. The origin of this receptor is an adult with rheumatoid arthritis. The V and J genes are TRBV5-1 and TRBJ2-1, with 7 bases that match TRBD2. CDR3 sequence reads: CASSPRTSFAEQFF. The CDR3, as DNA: TGCGCCAGCAGCCCGAGGACTAGTTTCGCTGAGCAGTTCTTC.